A selection of T cell receptor beta chains follows, all from one sample in a study of T-cell memory formation after mild COVID-19. Each CDR3 protein gets one entry after TCRdb re-called the 5' RACE reads with MiXCR. This table has under 250,000 distinct CDR3 sequences, around 10% appearing once. The sequenced sample consisted of PBMCs or a T cell subset sorted from them (not recorded which). These receptors were taken from a man younger than 35 who had mild COVID-19 (a few samples of this study predate the infection). Cell type and time point are not known. CDR3s include the opening cysteine and the closing phenylalanine or tryptophan. D genes are given only for firm matches. Clone size is not always given. Where it is, it says once, few, many or a class for expanded clones.

clone_size j_call v_call d_call cdr3_nt cdr3_aa
many TRBJ1-5 TRBV12-3/TRBV12-4 TRBD1 TGTGCCAGCAGGGGACCTCCCATGCGACAGGGGTATAGTAGCAATCAGCCCCAGCATTTT CASRGPPMRQGYSSNQPQHF
few TRBJ2-1 TRBV9 . TGTGCCAGCAGCGCCCCCAGACAGGTCTCCTACAATGAGCAGTTCTTC CASSAPRQVSYNEQFF
few TRBJ2-5 TRBV12-3/TRBV12-4 TRBD2 TGTGCCAGCAGTTTAGCTCGGCGGGGGGAGGAGACCCAGTACTTC CASSLARRGEETQYF
few TRBJ1-2 TRBV10-3 . TGTGCCATCAGTGAATCTGGCTCCAACTATGGCTACACCTTC CAISESGSNYGYTF
few TRBJ1-6 TRBV6-6 . TGTGCCAGCAGTTATTGGGGGGAGGATTCACCCCTCCACTTT CASSYWGEDSPLHF
few TRBJ2-3 TRBV7-2 . TGTGCCAGCAGCTTAGCATTCACAGATACGCAGTATTTT CASSLAFTDTQYF
few TRBJ2-4 TRBV7-9 . TGTGCCAGCAGCTTGGGGGAGTCGAACATTCAGTACTTC CASSLGESNIQYF
. TRBJ2-5 TRBV15 . TGTGCCACCAGGGACCGGGGTCGGGAGACCCAGTACTTC CATRDRGRETQYF
few TRBJ1-1 TRBV5-1 . TGCGCCAGCAGCGGAGGGGCCCGTTTTGCGACCACTGAAGCTTTCTTT CASSGGARFATTEAFF
. TRBJ2-3 TRBV7-2 TRBD1 TGTGCCAGCAGCAAGAGGGACAGGGGGGATACGCAGTATTTT CASSKRDRGDTQYF
few TRBJ2-3 TRBV20-1 . TGCAGTGCTAGGTGGGAGGCAGATACGCAGTATTTT CSARWEADTQYF
many TRBJ1-5 TRBV7-2 . TGTGCCAGCAGCCTCACCGGGACAAACAATCAGCCCCAGCATTTT CASSLTGTNNQPQHF
. TRBJ1-5 TRBV6-2/TRBV6-3 TRBD1 TGTGCCAGCAGCCTTTGGACAGGGCCGAGCACCAATCAGCCCCAGCATTTT CASSLWTGPSTNQPQHF
many TRBJ2-7 TRBV5-1 . TGCGCCAGCAGCTTGGGTCCAGGGATGGCCTACGAGCAGTACTTC CASSLGPGMAYEQYF
. TRBJ2-2 TRBV5-1 . TGCGCCAGCAGCGCGGACATCAATTCCGGGGAGCTGTTTTTT CASSADINSGELFF
few TRBJ2-5 TRBV2 . TGTGCCACCGGGATGTTGGGCCTAACGGGCGAGACCCAGTACTTC CATGMLGLTGETQYF
many TRBJ2-5 TRBV5-1 TRBD2 TGCGCCAGCAGCTTGACGACTAGCGGAGGTGGAGAGACCCAGTACTTC CASSLTTSGGGETQYF
few TRBJ2-1 TRBV5-4 . TGTGCCAGCAGCATCCGGGATCTAGAGCAGTTCTTC CASSIRDLEQFF
. TRBJ2-3 TRBV4-3 . TGCGCCAGCAGCCGGGGGAGCTCAGATACGCAGTATTTT CASSRGSSDTQYF
few TRBJ1-6 TRBV20-1 . TGCAGGGCCCAGGGAGGGGCCTCACCCCTCCACTTT CRAQGGASPLHF
. TRBJ2-1 TRBV4-1 . TGCGCCAGCAGCCAAGGCTGGCTCGATGAGCAGTTCTTC CASSQGWLDEQFF
few TRBJ2-7 TRBV7-2 . TGTGCCAGCAGCCCCGCGGCAGGGCCCGGCTACGAGCAGTACTTC CASSPAAGPGYEQYF
few TRBJ1-2 TRBV21-1 . TGTGCCAGCAGCAAAGAAGTGGGTGGACAGGGGGCTTTCGGCTACACCTTC CASSKEVGGQGAFGYTF
few TRBJ2-3 TRBV24-1 . TGTGCCACCAGTGACTCGGGACGGATCACAGATACGCAGTATTTT CATSDSGRITDTQYF
. TRBJ1-2 TRBV6-2/TRBV6-3 . TGTGCCAGCAGTTACTCCTGGGACTCCTTCTGGGGCTACACCTTC CASSYSWDSFWGYTF
few TRBJ2-4 TRBV20-1 . TGCAGTGCTGCGGGCCAACCCAAAAACATTCAGTACTTC CSAAGQPKNIQYF
. TRBJ1-6 TRBV5-1 . TGCGCCAGCAGCCCTATTTTGTCGGGATGGAGCAATTCACCCCTCCACTTT CASSPILSGWSNSPLHF
many TRBJ2-2 TRBV10-3 . TGTGCCATCACCGGACAGCTGAACACCGGGGAGCTGTTTTTT CAITGQLNTGELFF
many TRBJ2-3 TRBV6-6 TRBD2 TGTGCCAGCAGTCCACGGAGCGGGGGAACAGATACGCAGTATTTT CASSPRSGGTDTQYF
few TRBJ2-3 TRBV12-3/TRBV12-4 TRBD2 TGTGCCAGCAGTTGGTCCCGGGACTATTTCGGTAGTGATACGCAGTATTTT CASSWSRDYFGSDTQYF
few TRBJ1-2 TRBV20-1 TRBD1 TGCAGTGCTATTCTGGGACAGGGGGCGCAGGTTGATGGCTACACCTTC CSAILGQGAQVDGYTF
few TRBJ1-1 TRBV18 . TGTGCCAGCTCACCGATGGGATCGTTACGAAGCACTGAAGCTTTCTTT CASSPMGSLRSTEAFF
. TRBJ2-3 TRBV5-1 TRBD2 TGCGCCAGCAGCCACCACCGGACTAGCGGGGACACAGATACGCAGTATTTT CASSHHRTSGDTDTQYF
few TRBJ2-5 TRBV6-6 TRBD1 TGTGCCAGCAGCTCCCGGGACAGGGGGGAAGAGACCCAGTACTTC CASSSRDRGEETQYF
. TRBJ1-2 TRBV12-3/TRBV12-4 . TGTGCCAGCATTGAGGACGGCCAGCGCCGCTATGGCTACACCTTC CASIEDGQRRYGYTF
many TRBJ2-3 TRBV7-2 . TGTGCCAGCAGCTGGACAGATACGCAGTATTTT CASSWTDTQYF
. TRBJ2-7 TRBV10-3 . TGTGCCATCAGTCCCAAGGGGGGCGACGAGCAGTACTTC CAISPKGGDEQYF
few TRBJ2-5 TRBV5-1 TRBD2 TGCGCCAGCAGCTTGTTTCCAGCGGGGGCCGGGGAGACCCAGTACTTC CASSLFPAGAGETQYF
. TRBJ1-2 TRBV5-1 . TGCGCCAGCAGCCACGCGAGAGTTTCGGATGGCTACACCTTC CASSHARVSDGYTF
. TRBJ2-1 TRBV11-1 TRBD1 TGTGCCAGCAGCTCCAGGGGGCCCAATGAGCAGTTCTTC CASSSRGPNEQFF
many TRBJ2-3 TRBV24-1 . TGTGCCACCAGACGACAGCTCACAGATACGCAGTATTTT CATRRQLTDTQYF
. TRBJ2-7 TRBV6-6 TRBD2 TGTGCCAGCAGCTCTGCCCTAGCGGGGGGGTTTGAGCAGTACTTC CASSSALAGGFEQYF
. TRBJ2-7 TRBV5-1 TRBD2 TGCGCCAGCAGCTCAGAACCGGGACCGGGGGGATACGAGCAGTACTTC CASSSEPGPGGYEQYF
medium-sized TRBJ2-5 TRBV6-6 . TGTGCCAGCAGTTACCTCCGGACTGTACAAGAGACCCAGTACTTC CASSYLRTVQETQYF
. TRBJ2-3 TRBV6-4 . TGTGCCAGCAGTGACTCAATGGCCTCTAGCACAGATACGCAGTATTTT CASSDSMASSTDTQYF
few TRBJ2-3 TRBV19 . TGTGCCAGTAAGTCGGATACGCAGTATTTT CASKSDTQYF
. TRBJ2-7 TRBV30 . TGTGCCTGGAGTCGTGAGTTGAGCTCCTACGAGCAGTACTTC CAWSRELSSYEQYF
. TRBJ2-3 TRBV5-1 TRBD1 TGCGCCAGCAGCTATGGACAGGGGGCGAGCGCAGATACGCAGTATTTT CASSYGQGASADTQYF
. TRBJ2-7 TRBV4-1 . TGCGCCAGCAGCCAAAATCTGGCAGGCTCCTACGAGCAGTACTTC CASSQNLAGSYEQYF
. TRBJ2-3 TRBV20-1 . TGCAGTGCTAGAGTTAAGGGGGTGGATAGCACAGATACGCAGTATTTT CSARVKGVDSTDTQYF
. TRBJ1-2 TRBV7-3 . TGTGCCAGCAGCCCTACAGGGTATAGGGGGTATGGCTACACCTTC CASSPTGYRGYGYTF
many TRBJ1-4 TRBV7-2 TRBD1 TGTGCCAGCAGCCCTCAGGGGGTTGGCGAAAAACTGTTTTTT CASSPQGVGEKLFF
. TRBJ1-2 TRBV5-1 . TGCGCCAGCAGCTTAAACCGGGACAACAGTGGCTACACCTTC CASSLNRDNSGYTF
many TRBJ2-3 TRBV19 . TGTGCCAGTGGACCCCTGGGCACAGATACGCAGTATTTT CASGPLGTDTQYF
. TRBJ2-2 TRBV7-2 TRBD2 TGTGCCAGCAGCCTCGCGGCTAGCGGCACCGGGGAGCTGTTTTTT CASSLAASGTGELFF
. TRBJ1-6 TRBV5-1 . TGCGCCAGCAGCTTGGTTGCCGGGGATAATTCACCCCTCCACTTT CASSLVAGDNSPLHF
. TRBJ1-5 TRBV4-3 TRBD1 TGCGCCAGCAGCGAGGGGACAGGGGTCAATCAGCCCCAGCATTTT CASSEGTGVNQPQHF
many TRBJ2-5 TRBV7-2 . TGTGCCAGCAGCTTTCGCGGGGGCCACCAAGAGACCCAGTACTTC CASSFRGGHQETQYF
few TRBJ2-5 TRBV2 . TGTGCCAGCAGTGCCCTTGAGACCCAGTACTTC CASSALETQYF